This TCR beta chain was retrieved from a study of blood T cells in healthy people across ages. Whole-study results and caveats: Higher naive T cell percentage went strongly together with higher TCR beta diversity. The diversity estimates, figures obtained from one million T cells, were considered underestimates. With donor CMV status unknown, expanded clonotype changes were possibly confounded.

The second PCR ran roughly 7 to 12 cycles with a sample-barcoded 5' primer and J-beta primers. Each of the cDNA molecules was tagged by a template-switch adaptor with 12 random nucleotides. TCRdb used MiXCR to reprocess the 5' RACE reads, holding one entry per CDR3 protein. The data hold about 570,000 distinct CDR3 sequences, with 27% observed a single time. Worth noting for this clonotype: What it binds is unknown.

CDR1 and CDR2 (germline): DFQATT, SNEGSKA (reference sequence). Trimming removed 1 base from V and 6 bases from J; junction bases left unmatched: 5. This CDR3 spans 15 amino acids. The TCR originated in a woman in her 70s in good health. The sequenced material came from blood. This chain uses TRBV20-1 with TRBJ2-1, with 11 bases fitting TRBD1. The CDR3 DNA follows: TGCAGTGCTAGAGGTCTAGGGACAGGGGGCAATGAGCAGTTCTTC. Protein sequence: CSARGLGTGGNEQFF.